This T cell receptor beta chain stems from a study of Ad26.COV2.S vaccination and SARS-CoV-2 variants. Study-level points and caveats: Vaccine recipients had higher spike-specific TCR breadth than placebo recipients. TCR breadth and depth analyses may have underestimated total T cell responses.

In the case of this clone: Its antigen is as yet unknown.

Treatment here: roughly 20 received Ad26.COV2.S at low or high dose, single or two shots; several received placebo; per-sample allocation not given. Following the first vaccine or placebo injection, samples were taken on day 63. Assay used: immunoSEQ multiplex PCR; TCRdb lists only in-frame clones, some missing. The sample carries about 320,000 clones, just under 85% recorded once. The CDR3 is 15 amino acids. Germline-derived CDR1 and CDR2 are LNHNV and YYDKDF (reference sequence). The ends were cut back, 2 bases at V and 0 bases at J, with 8 bases in the middle. This receptor was obtained from a person aged 18-65 years who received the Ad26.COV2.S COVID-19 vaccine or a placebo. The chain employs TRBV15 and TRBJ1-5; no firm D call. The sample in question was peripheral blood, obtained in a trial of Ad26.COV2.S vaccine versus placebo. This CDR3 reads CATSRSRGSNQPQHF. CDR3 coding DNA: TGTGCCACCAGCAGATCCCGGGGTAGCAATCAGCCCCAGCATTTT. Supplemented by reference TRBV15 and TRBJ1-5, the full variable domain reads DAMVIQNPRYQVTQFGKPVTLSCSQTLNHNVMYWYQQKSSQAPKLLFHYYDKDFNNEADTPDNFQSRRPNTSFCFLDIRSPGLGDTAMYLCATSRSRGSNQPQHFGDGTRLSIL.